A selection of T cell receptor beta chains follows, all from one sample in a study of blood T cell repertoires in COVID-19. The method was immunoSEQ multiplex PCR; TCRdb's version includes in-frame clones alone and lacks a portion of them. Of around 230,000 clones listed, over 70% are singletons. Material: peripheral blood. These receptors all stem from a woman in her forties or fifties with acute or convalescent COVID-19. The CDR3 runs from the conserved cysteine through the conserved F or W. D genes are given only for firm matches. The size field is filled for only some rows; it gives once, few, many or a size class.

J,V,size,D,length,DNA,CDR3
TRBJ2-1,TRBV9,-,TRBD2,16,TGTGCCAGCAGCACCCTAGCGGGACACTCCTACAATGAGCAGTTCTTC,CASSTLAGHSYNEQFF
TRBJ2-1,TRBV27,-,-,15,TGTGCCAGCAGTTTAGGCGGGCAGATCTACAATGAGCAGTTCTTC,CASSLGGQIYNEQFF
TRBJ1-6,TRBV6-5,-,-,13,TGTGCCAGCAGTCCTATATATAATTCACCCCTCCACTTT,CASSPIYNSPLHF
TRBJ1-1,TRBV29-1,-,TRBD1,12,TGCAGCGTCGCCTTGACAGGGTCTGAAGCTTTCTTT,CSVALTGSEAFF
TRBJ2-2,TRBV9,-,TRBD2,18,TGTGCCAGCAGAAGAGGGGGACTAGCGGGAGCTAATACCGGGGAGCTGTTTTTT,CASRRGGLAGANTGELFF
TRBJ2-7,TRBV11-2,-,TRBD1,13,TGTGCCAGCACGCCAGGGGGCTGGGAAGAGCAGTACTTC,CASTPGGWEEQYF
TRBJ1-6,TRBV6-5,-,-,15,TGTGCCAGCAGTTACTCGGCAGGGGATAATTCACCCCTCCACTTT,CASSYSAGDNSPLHF
TRBJ2-1,TRBV6-5,-,TRBD2,15,TGTGCCAGCAGTTACCGCCCGGGACTAGGGGATGAGCAGTTCTTC,CASSYRPGLGDEQFF
TRBJ2-5,TRBV7-8,-,-,13,TGTGCCAGCACCCCTGGTAGTGAAGAGACCCAGTACTTC,CASTPGSEETQYF
TRBJ1-5,TRBV24-1,once,TRBD1,16,TGTGCCACCAGTGACCCCCGGACAGGGGGAGATCAGCCCCAGCATTTT,CATSDPRTGGDQPQHF
TRBJ2-1,TRBV2,many,-,15,TGTGCCAGCACGTTCAAATCGGGCTCCTACAATGAGCAGTTCTTC,CASTFKSGSYNEQFF
TRBJ2-1,TRBV2,-,TRBD2,15,TGTGCCAGCAGGCTGACTAGCGGTCCCTACAATGAGCAGTTCTTC,CASRLTSGPYNEQFF
TRBJ2-1,TRBV7-2,-,TRBD2,16,TGTGCCAGCAGCTTGAAAGCGGGAGGGGCCTACAATGAGCAGTTCTTC,CASSLKAGGAYNEQFF
TRBJ1-1,TRBV29-1,-,-,15,TGCAGCGTTGTGCTTGCAGGGATAATGAACACTGAAGCTTTCTTT,CSVVLAGIMNTEAFF
TRBJ2-3,TRBV7-3,-,TRBD1,14,TGTGCCAGCAGCCTCAGCCAGGGGGAAGGTACGCAGTATTTT,CASSLSQGEGTQYF
TRBJ2-1,TRBV24-1,-,TRBD1,16,TGTGCCACCAGTGATTTGGGGACAGGGCTGGGCAATGAGCAGTTCTTC,CATSDLGTGLGNEQFF